These 20 T cell receptor beta chains came from one sample sequenced in a study of OX40 agonist ivuxolimab in advanced cancers. The table came from immunoSEQ multiplex PCR; TCRdb's copy has only in-frame clones and leaves some out. The sample lists tens of thousands of clones; approximately 84% were seen once. Sequences were derived from CD4+ or CD8+ T cells sorted from blood, sampled in a trial of the OX40 agonist ivuxolimab. All receptors come from an adult with an advanced solid tumor such as melanoma, head and neck, liver or kidney cancer.

The chain joins TRBV7-2 to TRBJ1-2; the D gene is possibly TRBD1 (6 bases). This CDR3 comprises 13 residues. Germline V gene lookup returns CDR1 SGHTA and CDR2 FQGNSA. Trimming shortened V by 6 bases and J by 8 bases, and 16 bases separated the two germline ends. The CDR3 here is CASSFQGMGGYTF. CDR3 in DNA: TGTGCCAGCAGTTTTCAGGGGATGGGAGGCTACACCTTC.

The J gene is TRBJ2-3, the V gene TRBV4-1; 12 nucleotides line up with TRBD2. Germline CDR1 and CDR2: MGHRA and YSYEKL. V lost 0 bases to trimming and J lost 1 base; unmatched junction nucleotides: 8. The CDR3 sequence is 19 residues long. The CDR3 coding sequence is TGCGCCAGCAGCCAAGATTCTAGCGGGGGGGCCTATGGCACAGATACGCAGTATTTT. As protein: CASSQDSSGGAYGTDTQYF.

The rearrangement uses TRBV6-1 and TRBJ2-1, with 9 bases lining up with TRBD1. CDR3 length: 12 amino acids. Germline loops: CDR1 MNHNS, CDR2 SASEGT. V lost 1 base to trimming and J lost 13 bases; unmatched junction nucleotides: 2. CDR3 DNA: TGTGCCAGCAGTGAAGACAGGGGGCAACAGTTCTTC. It specifies CASSEDRGQQFF.

V usage is TRBV5-1 and J usage is TRBJ2-2; D is unresolved. The germline V gene has CDR1 SGHRS and CDR2 YFSETQ. The CDR3 sequence is 14 residues long. Trimming stripped 1 base from V and 1 base from J, with 5 bases between. The CDR3, as DNA: TGCGCCAGCAGCTTGACAGAGAACACCGGGGAGCTGTTTTTT. Amino acid sequence: CASSLTENTGELFF. The full variable domain, with the rest looked up from reference TRBV5-1 and TRBJ2-2, is KAGVTQTPRYLIKTRGQQVTLSCSPISGHRSVSWYQQTPGQGLQFLFEYFSETQRNKGNFPGRFSGRQFSNSRSEMNVSTLELGDSALYLCASSLTENTGELFFGEGSRLTVL.

The rearrangement joins TRBV11-2 to TRBJ2-1; perhaps TRBD2 as D (5 bases). V was cut by 1 base and J by 7 bases, with 14 bases left in between. CDR3 length: 15 residues. Germline V CDR1 and CDR2: SGHAT, FQNNGV. The CDR3 loop is CASSLVPGYGNEQFF. The CDR3 coding sequence is TGTGCCAGCAGCTTAGTCCCGGGGTATGGGAATGAGCAGTTCTTC.

V is TRBV2 and J is TRBJ2-7; the D call may be TRBD1 or TRBD2 (5 bases each). CDR3 length equals 14 residues. V shed 2 bases and J shed 7 bases, with 15 bases lying between them. Germline CDR1 is SNHLY and CDR2 is FYNNEI. CDR3 nucleotide sequence: TGTGCCAGCAGTGAAAGGGGTCAGGGAGAGGAGCAGTACTTC. Translated, it gives CASSERGQGEEQYF.

The genes are TRBV29-1 and TRBJ1-5; a possible D gene is TRBD1 (6 bases). V lost 7 bases, J lost 6 bases, and 16 bases lay in between. From germline, CDR1 is SQVTM and CDR2 ANQGSEA. This CDR3 region has 13 residues. The CDR3 DNA is TGCAGCGCAGGGAATGGGGGGGCTCAGCCCCAGCATTTT. Translated, it gives CSAGNGGAQPQHF.

The rearrangement uses TRBV5-6 and TRBJ2-5, with D possibly matching TRBD1 (8 bases). Trimming stripped 5 bases from V and 5 bases from J, with 16 bases between. Germline values: CDR1 SGHDT, CDR2 YYEEEE. The CDR3 spans 14 residues. The CDR3 coding sequence is TGTGCCAGCAGTAAAGACAGGGGAGGGGAGACCCAGTACTTC. As protein: CASSKDRGGETQYF.

The gene calls are TRBV4-1 and TRBJ2-1, with TRBD2 as a possible D gene (5 bases). Germline V gene lookup returns CDR1 MGHRA and CDR2 YSYEKL. The length of the CDR3 is 14 residues. V was shortened by 4 bases and J by 6 bases, with 13 bases between the two germline ends. CDR3 residues: CASSRLDWGNEQFF. CDR3 in DNA: TGCGCCAGCAGCCGACTGGACTGGGGCAATGAGCAGTTCTTC.

The rearrangement links TRBV19 to TRBJ2-5, with D perhaps TRBD1 (5 bases). Looked up from germline, CDR1 is LNHDA and CDR2 is SQIVND (reference sequence). The CDR3 has 12 amino acids. V lost 8 bases and J lost 4, with 11 bases in between. This CDR3 reads CASRRVGETQYF. The CDR3 DNA reads TGTGCCAGTCGCAGGGTCGGAGAGACCCAGTACTTC.

The CDR3 nucleotides are TGTGCCAGCAGCTTACATGAAGAGACCCAGTACTTC. This gives the protein CASSLHEETQYF. The chain is built from TRBV7-6 and TRBJ2-5, with D hard to call. Per germline, CDR1 SGHVS and CDR2 FNYEAQ. The CDR3 length is 12 residues. V shed 2 bases and J shed 3 bases, with 4 bases lying between them.

The gene calls are TRBV29-1 and TRBJ2-7; 8 bases match TRBD2. From germline, CDR1 is SQVTM and CDR2 ANQGSEA. The CDR3 sequence is 15 residues long. J was trimmed by 1 base and V by 5 bases; bases with no gene match: 10. CDR3 amino acids: CSVHLTGGRSYEQYF. CDR3 coding DNA: TGCAGCGTTCATTTAACTGGCGGGAGGTCCTACGAGCAGTACTTC.

This clone was detected only once. The chain carries TRBV11-2 and TRBJ1-1; D possibly corresponds to TRBD1 (6 bases). Deletions cut 0 bases from V and 1 base from J, with 9 bases between. The CDR3 runs to 15 residues. Germline lookup yields CDR1 SGHAT and CDR2 FQNNGV. The CDR3 DNA follows: TGTGCCAGCAGCTTAGATACAGGGACGAACACTGAAGCTTTCTTT. It specifies CASSLDTGTNTEAFF. Looking up the rest from reference TRBV11-2 and TRBJ1-1 gives the full variable domain: EAGVAQSPRYKIIEKRQSVAFWCNPISGHATLYWYQQILGQGPKLLIQFQNNGVVDDSQLPKDRFSAERLKGVDSTLKIQPAKLEDSAVYLCASSLDTGTNTEAFFGQGTRLTVV.

The genes are TRBV28 and TRBJ2-7, with 9 positions matching TRBD1. The CDR3 runs 16 residues. Germline V gene data show CDR1 as MDHEN and CDR2 as SYDVKM. The V gene end was trimmed by 5 bases and the J gene end by 2 bases; junction bases not matched to a gene: 10. The CDR3 protein is CASSGVGTGRTYEQYF. In DNA, the CDR3 is TGTGCCAGCAGTGGGGTAGGGACAGGGAGGACCTACGAGCAGTACTTC. Full variable domain (rest looked up from reference TRBV28 and TRBJ2-7): DVKVTQSSRYLVKRTGEKVFLECVQDMDHENMFWYRQDPGLGLRLIYFSYDVKMKEKGDIPEGYSVSREKKERFSLILESASTNQTSMYLCASSGVGTGRTYEQYFGPGTRLTVT.

V and J are TRBV29-1 and TRBJ1-1; D is unclear. Looked up from germline, CDR1 is SQVTM and CDR2 is ANQGSEA. V gave up 3 bases and J gave up 0 bases, with 11 bases separating them. This CDR3 region has 14 residues. DNA of the CDR3: TGCAGCGTTGATAACTCAGGTCTGAACACTGAAGCTTTCTTT. Translation gives CSVDNSGLNTEAFF.

This CDR3 is CASSPTGGTEAFF. CDR3 DNA sequence: TGTGCCAGCTCACCAACAGGGGGCACTGAAGCTTTCTTT. The rearrangement uses TRBV18 and TRBJ1-1; 8 bases agree with TRBD1. V trimming: 2 bases; J trimming: 4 bases; junction bases outside the gene matches: 0. The CDR3 contains 13 residues. CDR1 is KGHSH, CDR2 LQKENI, per germline.

The CDR3 DNA is TGTGCCAGCAGCAGGACAGGGGGGACCGGGGAGCTGTTTTTT. Translating gives CASSRTGGTGELFF. The chain couples TRBV7-9 to TRBJ2-2, with 10 bases lining up with TRBD1. The CDR3 consists of 14 residues. V lost 5 bases and J lost 5; bases outside the gene matches: 2. Germline CDR1 SEHNR, CDR2 FQNEAQ (reference sequence).

The chain recombines TRBV5-6 with TRBJ1-3, with TRBD1 matching over 9 bases. V gave up 4 bases and J gave up 0 bases; unmatched junction bases: 11. This CDR3 region has 18 residues. CDR1 SGHDT and CDR2 YYEEEE come from the germline V gene. The CDR3 nucleotides are TGTGCCAGCAGCCCCACAGGGGGCCTGTTCAGCTCTGGAAACACCATATATTTT. Encoded protein: CASSPTGGLFSSGNTIYF.

V and J are TRBV6-5 and TRBJ2-7; D is undetermined. The CDR3 has 14 amino acids. With 2 bases removed from V and 7 bases from J, the gap between germline ends came to 15 bases. Per the germline V gene, CDR1 is MNHEY and CDR2 is SVGAGI. The DNA for the CDR3 is TGTGCCAGCAGTTACGGCCCGGTTCTGGGGGAGCAGTACTTC. Translating it yields CASSYGPVLGEQYF.

The V call is TRBV29-1, the J call TRBJ2-5; no clear D gene. V lost 7 bases to trimming and J lost 2 bases, with 5 bases between them. Germline CDR1 SQVTM, CDR2 ANQGSEA. There are 10 residues in the CDR3. The CDR3 spells CSGIQETQYF. CDR3 nucleotide sequence: TGCAGCGGGATACAAGAGACCCAGTACTTC.